This is a list of T cell receptor beta chains from one sample in a study of blood T cell repertoires in COVID-19. Generated by immunoSEQ multiplex PCR, the TCRdb table keeps only in-frame clones and is missing some. Here the sample spans approximately 170,000 clones, about four fifths being singletons. Source material: peripheral blood. These receptors all come from a woman aged 80 or over with active or convalescent COVID-19. The CDR3 runs from the conserved cysteine through the conserved F or W. The D gene is left open where the match is weak. Clone size is stated in some rows and not others, as once, few, many or a class when expanded.

>NA|TRBV7-2|13|TRBJ2-3|NA
TGTGCCAGCAGCTTATCTGGAGTGAATACGCAGTATTTT
CASSLSGVNTQYF
>TRBD2|TRBV9|20|TRBJ2-1|NA
TGTGCCAGCAGCGCGGGACTAGCGGGAGGGCCAAGGAGTATATACAATGAGCAGTTCTTC
CASSAGLAGGPRSIYNEQFF
>NA|TRBV19|18|TRBJ2-1|NA
TGTGCCAGTACCGCTGGGGGCTCCCCGGCCGGCTGGGGCAATGAGCAGTTCTTC
CASTAGGSPAGWGNEQFF
>NA|TRBV6-1|14|TRBJ1-2|NA
TGTGCCAGCAGTGAAGGTGGCTCAAACTATGGCTACACCTTC
CASSEGGSNYGYTF
>NA|TRBV3-1/TRBV3-2|15|TRBJ2-5|NA
TGTGCCAGCAGCCAAGGTCCACCGCTCGGGGAGACCCAGTACTTC
CASSQGPPLGETQYF
>TRBD2|TRBV4-2|19|TRBJ2-3|NA
TGTGCCAGCAGCCGGAAGGGACTAGCGGGAGGGCTTAGCACAGATACGCAGTATTTT
CASSRKGLAGGLSTDTQYF
>TRBD2|TRBV5-4|14|TRBJ2-3|few
TGTGCCAGCAGGAGGACTAGCGACACAGATACGCAGTATTTT
CASRRTSDTDTQYF
>NA|TRBV19|15|TRBJ2-2|NA
TGTGCCAGCAGCAATTCCGGGACAAACACCGGGGAGCTGTTTTTT
CASSNSGTNTGELFF
>TRBD1|TRBV9|15|TRBJ1-2|NA
TGTGCCAGCAGCCCAGGGGGTGGGGGGCCCTATGGCTACACCTTC
CASSPGGGGPYGYTF
>NA|TRBV5-5|16|TRBJ1-6|NA
TGTGCCAGCAGCTTGGACCCCTGGCAGAATAATTCACCCCTCCACTTT
CASSLDPWQNNSPLHF